One sample yielded the 20 T cell receptor beta chains listed below, sequenced in a study of blood T cell repertoires in COVID-19. Method: immunoSEQ multiplex PCR; TCRdb's copy keeps in-frame clones and lacks some. The table shows roughly 220,000 clones, with 80% occurring only once. The sequencing sample was made of PBMCs or T cells enriched from blood (not recorded which). Receptors originate from a man aged 25 to 40 with acute COVID-19.

V is TRBV5-1 and J is TRBJ1-6; D is uncertain. The CDR3 is made up of 15 amino acids. Trimming shortened V by 0 bases and J by 5 bases, and 9 bases separated the two germline ends. Germline CDR1 and CDR2: SGHRS and YFSETQ. The CDR3 region is CASSLVSGNNSPLHF. CDR3 nucleotides: TGCGCCAGCAGCTTGGTTAGCGGTAATAATTCACCCCTCCACTTT. The variable domain in full, with the rest retrieved from reference TRBV5-1 and TRBJ1-6, is KAGVTQTPRYLIKTRGQQVTLSCSPISGHRSVSWYQQTPGQGLQFLFEYFSETQRNKGNFPGRFSGRQFSNSRSEMNVSTLELGDSALYLCASSLVSGNNSPLHFGNGTRLTVT.

This rearrangement joins TRBV4-1 to TRBJ1-3; D may be TRBD1 (5 bases). Trimming removed 3 bases from V and 8 bases from J, with 11 bases in between. Per the germline V gene, CDR1 is MGHRA and CDR2 is YSYEKL. The CDR3 sequence is 13 residues long. The CDR3 nucleotides are TGCGCCAGCAGCCACCCCCAGGGTGACACCATATATTTT. Residues: CASSHPQGDTIYF.

V is TRBV27 and J is TRBJ1-1; D is unclear. There are 13 residues in the CDR3. CDR1 and CDR2 from the germline V gene are MNHEY and SMNVEV (reference sequence). V was shortened by 9 bases and J by 1 base, with 12 bases between the two germline ends. CDR3 DNA sequence: TGTGCCAGTTCGAGTACCCCGAACACTGAAGCTTTCTTT. Its translation is CASSSTPNTEAFF.

The genes are TRBV24-1 and TRBJ2-7; possibly TRBD2 for D (5 bases). The V gene's germline CDR1 is KGHDR and CDR2 SFDVKD. The CDR3 is made up of 13 amino acids. The V end lost 3 bases, the J end lost 6 bases, and 11 bases lay between the germline ends. The CDR3 here is CATSDGGSGEQYF. The CDR3, as DNA: TGTGCCACCAGTGATGGAGGATCGGGCGAGCAGTACTTC.

V is TRBV6-5 and J is TRBJ2-3, with TRBD1 matching over 7 bases. V lost 5 bases to trimming and J lost 1 base; unmatched junction nucleotides: 6. Germline V gives CDR1 MNHEY, CDR2 SVGAGI. This CDR3 has 15 amino acids. In nucleotides, the CDR3 is TGTGCCAGCAGTCCAAGACAGGGTGGCACAGATACGCAGTATTTT. Encoded protein: CASSPRQGGTDTQYF.

This clone was counted between two and nine times. The V and J genes are TRBV27 and TRBJ2-7; 11 bases align to TRBD1. V was pared by 6 bases and J by 7 bases, with 8 bases of the junction left unmatched. CDR1 and CDR2 (germline): MNHEY, SMNVEV (reference sequence). The length of the CDR3 is 14 residues. The CDR3 spells CASRTGTGGREQYF. For the CDR3, the DNA is TGTGCCAGCAGGACCGGGACAGGGGGAAGGGAGCAGTACTTC.

The gene calls are TRBV24-1 and TRBJ1-2, with D possibly matching TRBD1 (6 bases). The CDR3 has 19 amino acids. Trimming took off 5 bases at V and 0 bases at J, with 24 bases between the two ends. CDR1 is KGHDR, CDR2 SFDVKD, per germline. The DNA of the CDR3 is TGTGCCACCAGTGGGGGGGCACCGGGAGGGACAAGATCTAACTATGGCTACACCTTC. It yields the protein CATSGGAPGGTRSNYGYTF.

A single count supports this clone. V gene TRBV10-3 combines with J gene TRBJ2-7, with 8 positions matching TRBD1. CDR3 length: 13 residues. V dropped 6 bases and J dropped 4; count of bases not matched to a gene: 5. Germline V lookup: CDR1 ENHRY, CDR2 SYGVKD. CDR3 sequence: CAISNRDRYEQYF. The CDR3, as DNA: TGTGCCATCAGCAACAGGGACAGGTACGAGCAGTACTTC.

The chain links TRBV5-1 to TRBJ1-6, with 7 bases aligning to TRBD1. Germline-derived CDR1 and CDR2 are SGHRS and YFSETQ. The CDR3 is 15 amino acids. V lost 3 bases to trimming and J lost 7 bases; unmatched junction nucleotides: 7. In nucleotides, the CDR3 is TGCGCCAGCAGCTCGGACAGGTCAGGAAATTCACCCCTCCACTTT. Translated, it gives CASSSDRSGNSPLHF.

The chain combines TRBV11-2 with TRBJ1-3; perhaps TRBD1 as D (5 bases). The V end was cut by 1 base, the J end by 11 bases, with 12 bases between. Germline loops: CDR1 SGHAT, CDR2 FQNNGV. This CDR3 is 13 amino acids long. The CDR3 bases are TGTGCCAGCAGCTTAGGGAGGGGCGACCCCATATATTTT. It translates to CASSLGRGDPIYF.

V is TRBV6-5 and J is TRBJ2-2; 9 bases are shared with TRBD2. CDR3 size: 15 residues. V gave up 5 bases and J gave up 3 bases; unmatched junction bases: 4. Germline assignment: CDR1 MNHEY and CDR2 SVGAGI. This CDR3 is CASSIAGADTGELFF. CDR3 nucleotide sequence: TGTGCCAGCAGTATAGCGGGGGCCGACACCGGGGAGCTGTTTTTT.

This clone occurred a few times. Other DNA sequences in this sample translate to the same CDR3. The chain combines TRBV27 with TRBJ1-5; D remains ambiguous. The CDR3 runs to 13 residues. Between the trimmed V and J ends, which lost 6 bases and 2 bases, there was a span of 8 bases. Germline V gene data show CDR1 as MNHEY and CDR2 as SMNVEV (reference sequence). In DNA, the CDR3 is TGTGCCAGCAGCCCCGGAGGCAATCAGCCCCAGCATTTT. Protein: CASSPGGNQPQHF.

CDR3 amino acids: CASKTREAQHF. The CDR3 DNA follows: TGTGCCAGCAAGACCAGGGAAGCCCAGCATTTT. The chain links TRBV28 to TRBJ1-5; a possible D gene is TRBD1 (5 bases). V was trimmed by 7 bases and J by 11 bases, leaving 12 bases between them. Per germline, CDR1 MDHEN and CDR2 SYDVKM. CDR3 length: 11 amino acids.

The chain carries TRBV11-2 and TRBJ1-2; maybe TRBD1 (5 bases). This CDR3 contains 13 residues. V lost 5 bases and J lost 6, with 13 bases in between. Germline loops: CDR1 SGHAT, CDR2 FQNNGV. The CDR3 here is CASSAWTQDGYTF. The CDR3 DNA follows: TGTGCCAGCAGCGCCTGGACACAAGATGGCTACACCTTC. Filled out from reference TRBV11-2 and TRBJ1-2, the complete variable domain reads EAGVAQSPRYKIIEKRQSVAFWCNPISGHATLYWYQQILGQGPKLLIQFQNNGVVDDSQLPKDRFSAERLKGVDSTLKIQPAKLEDSAVYLCASSAWTQDGYTFGSGTRLTVV.

The chain couples TRBV6-5 to TRBJ2-7; the match to TRBD2 covers 8 bases. V gave up 6 bases and J gave up 6 bases; unmatched junction bases: 7. Germline CDR1 is MNHEY and CDR2 is SVGAGI. The CDR3 extends over 13 amino acids. CDR3 in DNA: TGTGCCAGCAGCCCCGGGACTAGGTTCGAGCAGTACTTC. Amino acid sequence: CASSPGTRFEQYF.

This clone was seen a handful of times. The chain couples TRBV28 to TRBJ2-2; perhaps TRBD2 as D (5 bases). Trimming pared 4 bases from V and 13 bases from J, leaving 10 bases between. CDR1 and CDR2 from the germline V gene are MDHEN and SYDVKM. The CDR3 sequence is 11 residues long. The CDR3 loop is CASSSGLWLFF. The CDR3 DNA reads TGTGCCAGCAGTTCCGGACTCTGGCTGTTTTTT.

This clone occurred once. This chain links TRBV19 with TRBJ2-5; a possible D gene is TRBD1 (6 bases). Germline loops: CDR1 LNHDA, CDR2 SQIVND (reference sequence). The CDR3 is made up of 16 amino acids. Trimming pared 5 bases from V and 6 bases from J, leaving 22 bases between. The CDR3 is CASSLGAGDLVKTQYF. The CDR3 DNA sequence: TGTGCCAGTAGTCTCGGGGCAGGGGATTTAGTAAAGACCCAGTACTTC. Together with reference TRBV19 and TRBJ2-5, the CDR3 gives the full variable domain: DGGITQSPKYLFRKEGQNVTLSCEQNLNHDAMYWYRQDPGQGLRLIYYSQIVNDFQKGDIAEGYSVSREKKESFPLTVTSAQKNPTAFYLCASSLGAGDLVKTQYFGPGTRLLVL.

The chain uses TRBV5-6 and TRBJ2-5; unclear D gene. Trimming cost V 1 base and J 5 bases, with 6 bases left between them. This CDR3 contains 12 residues. Germline V lookup: CDR1 SGHDT, CDR2 YYEEEE. CDR3 region: CASSLTGETQYF. CDR3 bases: TGTGCCAGCAGCTTGACCGGGGAGACCCAGTACTTC.

The J gene is TRBJ1-6, the V gene TRBV9; 7 bases match TRBD1. V was pared by 1 base and J by 8 bases, with 6 bases of the junction left unmatched. CDR3 length equals 15 residues. The germline gives CDR1 SGDLS, CDR2 YYNGEE. DNA of the CDR3: TGTGCCAGCAGCGTAAGGGGCCAGGGGGATTCACCCCTCCACTTT. Protein product: CASSVRGQGDSPLHF.

The J gene is TRBJ1-1, the V gene TRBV5-4; no clear D gene. Germline V lookup: CDR1 SGHNT, CDR2 YYREEE (reference sequence). The CDR3 is 16 residues long. V was pared by 4 bases and J by 4 bases, with 20 bases between. CDR3 loop: CASSAGKLTPGTEAFF. In DNA, the CDR3 is TGTGCCAGCAGCGCGGGGAAATTAACACCGGGCACTGAAGCTTTCTTT. Complete variable domain (other parts from reference TRBV5-4 and TRBJ1-1): ETGVTQSPTHLIKTRGQQVTLRCSSQSGHNTVSWYQQALGQGPQFIFQYYREEENGRGNFPPRFSGLQFPNYSSELNVNALELDDSALYLCASSAGKLTPGTEAFFGQGTRLTVV.